These 4 T cell receptor beta chains originate from one sample sequenced in a study of OX40 agonist ivuxolimab in advanced cancers. Sequenced by immunoSEQ multiplex PCR; TCRdb stores in-frame clones only, minus some. The sample has about 40,000 clones, about 82% seen once. The specimen comprised CD4+ or CD8+ T cells sorted from blood, sampled in a trial of the OX40 agonist ivuxolimab. Receptor source: an adult with an advanced solid tumor such as melanoma, head and neck, liver or kidney cancer.

The chain is built from TRBV7-9 and TRBJ2-7; the D is unclear. The CDR3 totals 11 residues. The V end lost 4 bases, the J end lost 9 bases, and 10 bases lay between the germline ends. CDR1 and CDR2 from the germline V gene are SEHNR and FQNEAQ (reference sequence). Here the CDR3 reads CASSSGTRQYV. CDR3 in DNA: TGTGCCAGCAGCTCAGGTACGCGGCAGTACGTC.

The V and J genes are TRBV4-1 and TRBJ1-5; 8 nucleotides match TRBD1. With 4 bases clipped from V and 6 bases from J, the junction kept 5 bases outside the gene matches. CDR1 is MGHRA and CDR2 is YSYEKL in the germline V gene. The CDR3 consists of 14 residues. CDR3: CASSPQGASQPQHF. The DNA for the CDR3 is TGCGCCAGCAGCCCTCAGGGGGCGAGTCAGCCCCAGCATTTT.

The V gene is TRBV6-1, the J gene TRBJ2-7, with 7 bases fitting TRBD1. With 3 bases clipped from V and 5 bases from J, the junction kept 10 bases outside the gene matches. The CDR3 consists of 15 residues. Germline CDR1 and CDR2: MNHNS and SASEGT. CDR3 DNA: TGTGCCAGCAGTGACCGACAGGGTTCGAGGCACGAGCAGTACTTC. It is translated as CASSDRQGSRHEQYF.

The V gene is TRBV12-5, the J gene TRBJ2-5; maybe TRBD2 (7 bases). V gave up 7 bases and J gave up 1 base, with 16 bases separating them. The CDR3 extends over 15 amino acids. Germline V lookup: CDR1 LGHNT, CDR2 FRNRAP. The DNA for the CDR3 is TGTGCTAGTGCCCTGAGGGGGGGACTCCAAGAGACCCAGTACTTC. Protein product: CASALRGGLQETQYF. The whole variable domain, remainder taken from reference TRBV12-5 and TRBJ2-5, is DARVTQTPRHKVTEMGQEVTMRCQPILGHNTVFWYRQTMMQGLELLAYFRNRAPLDDSGMPKDRFSAEMPDATLATLKIQPSEPRDSAVYFCASALRGGLQETQYFGPGTRLLVL.